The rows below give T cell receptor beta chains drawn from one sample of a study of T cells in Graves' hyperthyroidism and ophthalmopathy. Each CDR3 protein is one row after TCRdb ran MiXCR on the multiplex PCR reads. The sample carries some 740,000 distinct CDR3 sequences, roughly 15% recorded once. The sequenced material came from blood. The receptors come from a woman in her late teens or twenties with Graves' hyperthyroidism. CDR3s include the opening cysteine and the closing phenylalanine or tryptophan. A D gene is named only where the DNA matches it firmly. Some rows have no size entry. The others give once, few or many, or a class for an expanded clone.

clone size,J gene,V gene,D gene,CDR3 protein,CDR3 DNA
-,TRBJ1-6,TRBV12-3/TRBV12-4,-,CASSRRPPNSPLHF,TGTGCCAGCAGTAGGCGACCACCCAATTCACCCCTCCACTTT
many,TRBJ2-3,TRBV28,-,CASSLRPQYF,TGTGCCAGCAGTCTGAGACCGCAGTATTTT
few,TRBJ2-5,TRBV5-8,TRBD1,CASTLRDSYFQETQYF,TGTGCCAGCACCCTTAGGGACAGCTATTTCCAAGAGACCCAGTACTTC
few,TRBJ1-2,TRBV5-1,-,CASSGGGAQGYGYTF,TGCGCCAGCAGCGGAGGGGGGGCTCAAGGTTATGGCTACACCTTC
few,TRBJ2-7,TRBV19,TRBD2,CASSMGTGGAYEQYF,TGTGCCAGTAGTATGGGGACGGGGGGTGCCTACGAGCAGTACTTC
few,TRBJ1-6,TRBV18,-,CASLQDGGSPLHF,TGTGCCAGCCTACAGGACGGGGGTTCACCCCTCCACTTT
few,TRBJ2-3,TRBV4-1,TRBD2,CASSQPSGRLDTQYF,TGCGCCAGCAGCCAACCTAGCGGGAGACTAGATACGCAGTATTTT
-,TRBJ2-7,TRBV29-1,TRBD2,CSALAESSYEQYF,TGCAGCGCCCTAGCGGAAAGCTCCTACGAGCAGTACTTC
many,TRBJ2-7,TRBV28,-,CASDHSGSYEQYF,TGTGCCAGCGATCATAGCGGATCCTACGAGCAGTACTTC
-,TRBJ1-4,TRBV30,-,CAWSPGTATNEKLFF,TGTGCCTGGAGCCCAGGGACGGCAACTAATGAAAAACTGTTTTTT
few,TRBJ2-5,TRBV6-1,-,CASSVDLGGETQYF,TGTGCCAGCAGTGTGGACTTAGGGGGAGAGACCCAGTACTTC
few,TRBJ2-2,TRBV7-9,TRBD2,CGLAGNTGELFF,TGCGGGCTAGCGGGAAACACCGGGGAGCTGTTTTTT
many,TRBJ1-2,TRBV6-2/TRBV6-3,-,CASSKDANYGYTF,TGTGCCAGCAGCAAAGATGCTAACTATGGCTACACCTTC
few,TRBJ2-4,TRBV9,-,CASGGSAKNIQYF,TGTGCCAGTGGGGGGTCAGCCAAAAACATTCAGTACTTC
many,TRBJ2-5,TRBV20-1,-,CSARDIGRLQETQYF,TGCAGTGCTAGAGATATCGGACGGCTCCAAGAGACCCAGTACTTC
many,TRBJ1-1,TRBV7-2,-,CASSLVFGLNTEAFF,TGTGCCAGCAGCTTAGTTTTCGGTCTGAACACTGAAGCTTTCTTT
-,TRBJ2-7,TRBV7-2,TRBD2,CASSLVSPSGRGSYEQYF,TGTGCCAGCAGCTTAGTCTCCCCTAGCGGGAGGGGATCCTACGAGCAGTACTTC
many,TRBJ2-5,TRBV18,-,CASSPKGGETQYF,TGTGCCAGCTCACCAAAGGGAGGCGAGACCCAGTACTTC
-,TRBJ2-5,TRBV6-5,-,CASSYWGEETQYF,TGTGCCAGCAGTTACTGGGGAGAGGAGACCCAGTACTTC
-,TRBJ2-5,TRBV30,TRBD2,CACNSGTSGRGQETQYF,TGTGCCTGTAACTCCGGGACTAGCGGCAGGGGCCAAGAGACCCAGTACTTC
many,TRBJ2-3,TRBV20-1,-,CSARVKSTDTQYF,TGCAGTGCTAGAGTTAAAAGCACAGATACGCAGTATTTT
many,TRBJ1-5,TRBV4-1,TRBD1,CASSQQAQTRDSRNQPQHF,TGCGCCAGCAGCCAACAAGCACAAACCCGGGACAGTAGGAATCAGCCCCAGCATTTT
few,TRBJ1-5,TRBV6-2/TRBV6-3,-,CARTLQGWNQPQHF,TGTGCCAGGACTCTCCAGGGATGGAATCAGCCCCAGCATTTT
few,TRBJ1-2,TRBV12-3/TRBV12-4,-,CASSLIRDGGYTF,TGTGCCAGCAGTTTAATCCGGGACGGCGGCTACACCTTC
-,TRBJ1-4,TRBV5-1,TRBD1,CASSRTGGDEKLFF,TGCGCCAGCAGCCGGACAGGGGGCGACGAAAAACTGTTTTTT
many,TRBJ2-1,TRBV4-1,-,CASSQDGDTNIRSYNEQFF,TGCGCCAGCAGCCAAGACGGGGACACCAACATACGCTCCTACAATGAGCAGTTCTTC
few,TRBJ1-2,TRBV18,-,CASSPLKGYYGYTF,TGTGCCAGCTCACCATTGAAGGGGTACTATGGCTACACCTTC
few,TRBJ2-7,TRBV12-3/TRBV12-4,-,CASTDSNLSYEQYF,TGTGCCAGCACAGACAGTAACCTCTCCTACGAGCAGTACTTC
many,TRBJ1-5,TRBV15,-,CATSRGILGVDHSNQPQHF,TGTGCCACCAGCAGAGGAATACTCGGTGTGGACCATAGCAATCAGCCCCAGCATTTT
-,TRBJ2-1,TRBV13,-,CASSLGAHFYNEQFF,TGTGCCAGCAGCTTAGGGGCCCATTTTTACAATGAGCAGTTCTTC
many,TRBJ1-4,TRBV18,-,CASSPGLNEKLFF,TGTGCCAGCTCACCAGGGTTGAATGAAAAACTGTTTTTT
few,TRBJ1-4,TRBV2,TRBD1,CASSVPGQEKLFF,TGTGCCAGCAGCGTACCGGGACAGGAAAAACTGTTTTTT
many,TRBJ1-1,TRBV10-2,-,CASIGMNTEAFF,TGCGCCAGCATCGGGATGAACACTGAAGCTTTCTTT
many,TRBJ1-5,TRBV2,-,CASSVKGSQPQHF,TGTGCCAGCAGTGTTAAGGGTTCTCAGCCCCAGCATTTT
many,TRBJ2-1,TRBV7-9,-,CASSLGLTATSYNEQFF,TGTGCCAGCAGCCTCGGACTAACGGCCACTTCCTACAATGAGCAGTTCTTC
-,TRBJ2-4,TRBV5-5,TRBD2,CASSLGPRTSGEKNIQYF,TGTGCCAGCAGCTTGGGTCCCAGGACTAGCGGAGAAAAAAACATTCAGTACTTC
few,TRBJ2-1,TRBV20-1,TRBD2,CSADSSGRPNEQFF,TGCAGTGCTGATAGTAGCGGGAGGCCCAATGAGCAGTTCTTC
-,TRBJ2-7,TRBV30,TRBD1,CACTRQGYEQYF,TGTGCCTGCACGAGACAGGGCTACGAGCAGTACTTC
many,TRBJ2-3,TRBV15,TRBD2,CATSDGTSGLTDTQYF,TGTGCCACCAGCGACGGGACTAGCGGACTCACAGATACGCAGTATTTT
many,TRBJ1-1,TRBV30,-,CAWTGGGIPEAFF,TGTGCCTGGACCGGAGGAGGGATTCCTGAAGCTTTCTTT
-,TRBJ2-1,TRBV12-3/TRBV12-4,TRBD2,CASSPPSGADYNEQFF,TGTGCCAGCAGTCCCCCTAGCGGAGCAGACTACAATGAGCAGTTCTTC
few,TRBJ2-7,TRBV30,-,CAWSSFRSYEQYF,TGTGCCTGGAGTTCCTTCCGATCCTACGAGCAGTACTTC
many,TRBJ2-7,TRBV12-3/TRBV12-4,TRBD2,CASSSTLAARYEQYF,TGTGCCAGCAGTTCAACACTAGCGGCCCGCTACGAGCAGTACTTC
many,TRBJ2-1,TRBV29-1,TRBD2,CSVERLAGEETEQFF,TGCAGCGTTGAAAGGCTAGCGGGAGAAGAGACTGAGCAGTTCTTC
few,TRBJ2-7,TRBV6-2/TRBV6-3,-,CASSYHSIVAYEQYF,TGTGCCAGCAGTTACCACTCCATCGTCGCCTACGAGCAGTACTTC
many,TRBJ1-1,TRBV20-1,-,CSATNLGTEAFF,TGCAGTGCTACGAACCTGGGCACTGAAGCTTTCTTT
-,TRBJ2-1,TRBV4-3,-,CASSQDNRADEQFF,TGCGCCAGCAGCCAAGATAACCGGGCAGATGAGCAGTTCTTC
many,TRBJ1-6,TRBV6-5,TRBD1,CASSYSNRGYSPLHF,TGTGCCAGCAGTTACTCTAACAGGGGTTATTCACCCCTCCACTTT
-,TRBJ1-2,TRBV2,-,CASSDNGLGGYTF,TGTGCCAGCAGTGATAATGGATTGGGCGGCTACACCTTC
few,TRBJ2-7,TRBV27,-,CASSLSYPRRGEQYF,TGTGCCAGCAGTTTATCTTACCCCCGGAGGGGAGAGCAGTACTTC
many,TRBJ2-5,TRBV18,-,CASSPLERETQYF,TGTGCCAGCTCACCCCTGGAAAGGGAGACCCAGTACTTC
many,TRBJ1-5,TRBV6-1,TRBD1,CASRFGTGGNQPQHF,TGTGCCAGCAGATTCGGGACAGGCGGAAATCAGCCCCAGCATTTT
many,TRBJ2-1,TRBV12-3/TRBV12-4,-,CASRGTNEQFF,TGTGCCAGCAGAGGGACCAATGAGCAGTTCTTC